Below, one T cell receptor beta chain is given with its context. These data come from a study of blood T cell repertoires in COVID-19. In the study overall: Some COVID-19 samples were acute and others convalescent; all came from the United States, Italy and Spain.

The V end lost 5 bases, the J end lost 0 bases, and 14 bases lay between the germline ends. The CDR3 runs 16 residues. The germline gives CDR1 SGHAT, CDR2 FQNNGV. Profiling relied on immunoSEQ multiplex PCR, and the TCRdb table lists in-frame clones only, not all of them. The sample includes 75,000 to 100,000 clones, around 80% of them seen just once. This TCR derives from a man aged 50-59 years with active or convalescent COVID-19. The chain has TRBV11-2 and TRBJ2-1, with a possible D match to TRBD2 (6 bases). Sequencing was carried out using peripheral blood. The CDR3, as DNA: TGTGCCAGCAGCGAATTAGCGGCAAGCTCCTACAATGAGCAGTTCTTC. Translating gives CASSELAASSYNEQFF.